This TCR beta chain was profiled in a study of T cell responses to AZD1222 COVID-19 vaccine. Study results and caveats: It was only a handful of AZD1222 recipients who were seropositive at baseline. Nearly half of spike-specific TCRs reportedly target variant regions that are unmutated in the B.1.351 and B.1.1.7 variants.

Sequencing used immunoSEQ multiplex PCR; TCRdb keeps in-frame clones, though not all of them. The sample contains 95,000 to 150,000 clones, over 85% of which appear only once. J gave up 8 bases and V 7 bases, and 8 bases lay outside the gene matches. Germline V gene data show CDR1 as GTSNPN and CDR2 as SVGIG (reference sequence). This CDR3 contains 14 residues. Turning to this clone: Its antigen is currently unknown.

This TCR derives from an adult in good health. Sequencing was performed on peripheral blood, taken on day 0 of AZD1222 vaccination. This chain connects TRBV30 to TRBJ1-6; TRBD1 aligns across 10 bases. This CDR3 is CAYSGTGDYSPLHF. The DNA of the CDR3 is TGTGCCTACTCCGGGACAGGGGATTATTCACCCCTCCACTTT. Based on the CDR3 plus reference TRBV30 and TRBJ1-6, the full variable domain is SQTIHQWPATLVQPVGSPLSLECTVEGTSNPNLYWYRQAAGRGLQLLFYSVGIGQISSEVPQNLSASRPQDRQFILSSKKLLLSDSGFYLCAYSGTGDYSPLHFGNGTRLTVT.